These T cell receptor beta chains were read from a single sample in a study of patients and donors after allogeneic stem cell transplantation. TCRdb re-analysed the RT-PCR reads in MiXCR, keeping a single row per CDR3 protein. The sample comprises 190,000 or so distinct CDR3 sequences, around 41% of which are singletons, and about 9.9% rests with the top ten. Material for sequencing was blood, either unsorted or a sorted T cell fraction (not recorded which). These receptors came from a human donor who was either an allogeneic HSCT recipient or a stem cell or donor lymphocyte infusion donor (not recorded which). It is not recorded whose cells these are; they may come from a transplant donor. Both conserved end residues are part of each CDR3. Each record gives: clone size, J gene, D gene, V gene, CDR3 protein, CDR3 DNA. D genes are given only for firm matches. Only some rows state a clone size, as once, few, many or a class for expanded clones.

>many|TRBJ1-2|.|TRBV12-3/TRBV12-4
CASSPGQLYGYTF
TGTGCCAGCAGTCCAGGACAGCTCTATGGCTACACCTTC
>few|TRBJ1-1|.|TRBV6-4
CASSQGINTEAFF
TGTGCCAGCAGTCAGGGGATAAACACTGAAGCTTTCTTT
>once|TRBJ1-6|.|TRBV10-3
CAIRDTYNSPLHF
TGTGCCATCAGGGACACTTATAATTCACCCCTCCACTTT
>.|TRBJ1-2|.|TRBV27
CASSLGRGAYGYTF
TGTGCCAGCAGTTTAGGCAGGGGCGCGTATGGCTACACCTTC
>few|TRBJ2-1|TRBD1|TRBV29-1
CSVRPGQTKYGEQFF
TGCAGCGTTCGTCCGGGACAGACCAAGTACGGTGAGCAGTTCTTC
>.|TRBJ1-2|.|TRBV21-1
CASSKVDSPVGYGYTF
TGTGCCAGCAGCAAAGTTGACAGTCCAGTCGGCTATGGCTACACCTTC
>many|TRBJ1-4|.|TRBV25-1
CASSDWGRVNNEKLFF
TGTGCCAGCAGTGACTGGGGAAGAGTGAATAATGAAAAACTGTTTTTT
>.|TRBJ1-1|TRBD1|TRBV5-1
CASSFKPGQTEAFF
TGCGCCAGCAGCTTCAAACCGGGACAGACTGAAGCTTTCTTT
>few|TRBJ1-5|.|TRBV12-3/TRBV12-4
CASSYVNQPQHF
TGTGCCAGCAGTTATGTAAATCAGCCCCAGCATTTT
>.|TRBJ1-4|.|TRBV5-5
CASSLAKATNEKLFF
TGTGCCAGCAGCTTGGCCAAGGCAACTAATGAAAAACTGTTTTTT
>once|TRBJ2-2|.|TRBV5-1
CASSLSVPGVNGELFF
TGCGCCAGCAGCTTGTCTGTCCCAGGGGTGAACGGGGAGCTGTTTTTT
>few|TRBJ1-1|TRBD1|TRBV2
CASRTGAYTEAFF
TGTGCCAGCAGGACAGGGGCCTACACTGAAGCTTTCTTT
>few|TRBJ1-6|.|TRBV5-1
CASSFWHRGGSPLHF
TGCGCCAGCAGCTTTTGGCATCGAGGAGGGTCACCCCTCCACTTT
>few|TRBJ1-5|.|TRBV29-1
CSVAEGMEGNQPQHF
TGCAGCGTTGCGGAGGGTATGGAGGGCAATCAGCCCCAGCATTTT
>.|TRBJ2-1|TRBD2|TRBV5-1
CASADPGGGNEQFF
TGCGCCTCCGCAGATCCCGGGGGGGGCAATGAGCAGTTCTTC
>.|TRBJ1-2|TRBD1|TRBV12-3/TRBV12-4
CASSWDRLYGYTF
TGTGCCAGCAGCTGGGACAGACTCTATGGCTACACCTTC
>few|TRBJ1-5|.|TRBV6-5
CASSRGGDGNQPQHF
TGTGCCAGCAGTCGGGGGGGGGATGGCAATCAGCCCCAGCATTTT
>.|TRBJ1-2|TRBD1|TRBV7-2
CASSPGTGGGYGYTF
TGTGCCAGCAGCCCCGGGACAGGGGGCGGCTATGGCTACACCTTC
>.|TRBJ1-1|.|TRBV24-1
CATRQGGVPEAFF
TGTGCCACCAGGCAGGGTGGGGTTCCTGAAGCTTTCTTT
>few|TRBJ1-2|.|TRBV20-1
CSASSGGSYGYTF
TGCAGTGCTAGTTCCGGCGGGAGCTATGGCTACACCTTC
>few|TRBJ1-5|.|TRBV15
CATSRERGRGQPQHF
TGTGCCACCAGCAGAGAACGGGGACGGGGTCAGCCCCAGCATTTT
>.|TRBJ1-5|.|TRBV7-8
CASSSSRGGLYSNQPQHF
TGTGCCAGCAGCTCATCCAGGGGTGGGCTATATAGCAATCAGCCCCAGCATTTT
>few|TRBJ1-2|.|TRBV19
CASTSAGTAYGYTF
TGTGCCAGTACCTCAGCCGGGACTGCCTATGGCTACACCTTC
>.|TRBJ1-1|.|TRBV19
CASSMEADPWSTEAFF
TGTGCCAGTAGTATGGAGGCGGACCCGTGGAGCACTGAAGCTTTCTTT
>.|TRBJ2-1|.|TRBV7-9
CASSPPRGIEQFF
TGTGCCAGCAGCCCCCCGCGGGGAATTGAGCAGTTCTTC
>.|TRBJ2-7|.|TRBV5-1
CASSLVGVDYEQYF
TGCGCCAGCAGCTTGGTTGGGGTCGACTACGAGCAGTACTTC
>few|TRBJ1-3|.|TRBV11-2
CASRAGQKGNTIYF
TGTGCCAGCAGGGCAGGACAGAAGGGAAACACCATATATTTT
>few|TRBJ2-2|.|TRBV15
CATSRDGPGTTTGELFF
TGTGCCACCAGCAGAGATGGCCCCGGGACAACCACCGGGGAGCTGTTTTTT
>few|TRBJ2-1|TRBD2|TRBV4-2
CASSQTSGGYNEQFF
TGTGCCAGCAGCCAGACTAGCGGGGGATACAATGAGCAGTTCTTC
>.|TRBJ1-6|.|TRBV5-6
CASSLFIGPASTPNSPLHF
TGTGCCAGCAGCTTATTCATCGGGCCAGCCTCCACCCCTAATTCACCCCTCCACTTT
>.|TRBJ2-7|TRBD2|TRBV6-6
CASSSASGAYEQYF
TGTGCCAGCAGTTCGGCTAGCGGGGCCTACGAGCAGTACTTC
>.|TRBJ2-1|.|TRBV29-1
CSVVNRRSYNEQFF
TGCAGCGTTGTGAACCGGCGCTCCTACAATGAGCAGTTCTTC
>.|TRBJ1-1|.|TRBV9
CASSVGDTSWEEAFF
TGTGCCAGCAGCGTGGGGGACACATCCTGGGAGGAAGCTTTCTTT
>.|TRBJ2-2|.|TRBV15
CATSRVGTFAGELFF
TGTGCCACCAGCAGAGTTGGGACATTCGCCGGGGAGCTGTTTTTT
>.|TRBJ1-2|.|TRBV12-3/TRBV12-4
CANSFRQGGNGYTF
TGTGCCAACAGTTTTAGGCAGGGCGGGAATGGCTACACCTTC
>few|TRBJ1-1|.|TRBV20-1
CSADQVNTEAFF
TGCAGTGCTGACCAGGTGAACACTGAAGCTTTCTTT
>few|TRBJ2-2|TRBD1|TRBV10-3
CAISYRGNTGELFF
TGTGCCATCAGCTACAGGGGAAACACCGGGGAGCTGTTTTTT
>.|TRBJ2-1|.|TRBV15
CATSRESNEQFF
TGTGCCACCAGCAGAGAATCCAATGAGCAGTTCTTC
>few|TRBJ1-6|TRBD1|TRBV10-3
CAISDPGQGLWKRSPLHF
TGTGCCATCAGTGACCCGGGACAGGGTTTATGGAAGCGTTCACCCCTCCACTTT
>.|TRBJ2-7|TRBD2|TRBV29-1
CSLITGLTSGYSYEQYF
TGCAGCCTCATTACTGGGTTGACTAGCGGGTACTCCTACGAGCAGTACTTC
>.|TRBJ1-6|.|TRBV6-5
CASRRGRPSHNNSPLHF
TGTGCCAGCAGGCGGGGACGCCCATCCCACAATAATTCACCCCTCCACTTT
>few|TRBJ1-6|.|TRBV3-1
CASSQVAVVTPLHF
TGTGCCAGCAGCCAAGTGGCCGTTGTGACACCCCTCCACTTT
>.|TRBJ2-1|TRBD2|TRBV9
CASSVSGGAGNEQFF
TGTGCCAGCAGCGTTAGCGGGGGGGCCGGGAATGAGCAGTTCTTC
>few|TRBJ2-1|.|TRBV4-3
CASSQDDLGMDEQFF
TGCGCCAGCAGCCAAGATGACCTAGGGATGGATGAGCAGTTCTTC
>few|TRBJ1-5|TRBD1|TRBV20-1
CSARGGVFRAQHF
TGCAGTGCCAGGGGGGGCGTCTTTCGCGCCCAGCATTTT
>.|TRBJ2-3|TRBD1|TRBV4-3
CASSLQGVSTDTQYF
TGCGCCAGCAGCCTGCAGGGGGTTAGCACAGATACGCAGTATTTT